The 4 T cell receptor beta chains listed next were all sequenced from one sample in a study of CD8 T cells in Susac syndrome. Random hexamers were used to reverse transcribe the RNA input (roughly 0.5 to 1 ug). MiXCR, applied by TCRdb to the immunoSEQ multiplex PCR reads, yields one record per CDR3 protein. The repertoire holds tens of thousands of distinct CDR3 sequences, 80% to 95% seen once, with about 0.54% in the top ten. The specimen was CD8+ T cells from PBMCs. The receptors here all came from a human donor in good health.

This chain connects TRBV3-1 to TRBJ2-2, with TRBD2 identical over 10 bases. The trim removed 4 bases at V and 5 bases at J, leaving 13 bases unmatched. The germline V gene encodes CDR1 LGHDT and CDR2 YNNKEL (reference sequence). There are 18 residues in the CDR3. CDR3 nucleotide sequence: TGTGCCAGCAGCCTCCCGGGACTAGCGCTTGGATGGACCGGGGAGCTGTTTTTT. Protein: CASSLPGLALGWTGELFF.

This clonotype was recorded once. The chain employs TRBV11-2 and TRBJ2-2; D is uncertain. This CDR3 is built from 14 residues. V lost 2 bases, J lost 0 bases, and 4 bases lay in between. CDR1 is SGHAT and CDR2 is FQNNGV in the germline V gene. CDR3 amino acids: CASSLMSNTGELFF. The CDR3 DNA reads TGTGCCAGCAGCTTAATGTCGAACACCGGGGAGCTGTTTTTT.

The chain recombines TRBV25-1 with TRBJ2-5, with D possibly being TRBD2 (6 bases). The ends were cut back, 3 bases at V and 0 bases at J, with 8 bases in the middle. This CDR3 is built from 14 residues. CDR1 is MGHDK, CDR2 SYGVNS, per germline. CDR3 nucleotide sequence: TGTGCCAGCAGTGAGGAGGGGTACCAAGAGACCCAGTACTTC. Translating gives CASSEEGYQETQYF.

The chain is built from TRBV7-9 and TRBJ2-5; D possibly corresponds to TRBD1 (6 bases). The CDR3 is 14 amino acids. Between the trimmed V and J ends, which lost 5 bases and 3 bases, there was a span of 13 bases. CDR1 is SEHNR and CDR2 is FQNEAQ in the germline V gene (reference sequence). CDR3 loop: CASSPSSGEETQYF. In DNA form, the CDR3 reads TGTGCCAGCAGCCCTTCTTCAGGGGAAGAGACCCAGTACTTC.